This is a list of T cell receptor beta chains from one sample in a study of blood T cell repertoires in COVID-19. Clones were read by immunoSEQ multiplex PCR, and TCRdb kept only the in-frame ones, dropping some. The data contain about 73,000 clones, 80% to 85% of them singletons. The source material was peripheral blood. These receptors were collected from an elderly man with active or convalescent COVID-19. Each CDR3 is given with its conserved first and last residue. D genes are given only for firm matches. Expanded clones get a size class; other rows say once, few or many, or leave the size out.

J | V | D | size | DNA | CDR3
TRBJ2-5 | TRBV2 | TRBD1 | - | TGTGCCAGCAGGGCGACAGGGGGCACAGAGACCCAGTACTTC | CASRATGGTETQYF
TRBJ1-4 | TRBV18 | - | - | TGTGCCAGCTCACCAGAAATGGCAGGTGATGAAAAACTGTTTTTT | CASSPEMAGDEKLFF
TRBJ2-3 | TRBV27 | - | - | TGTGCCAGCAGGTCCCTAGGCACAGATACGCAGTATTTT | CASRSLGTDTQYF
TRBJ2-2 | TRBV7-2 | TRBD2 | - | TGTGCCAGCAGCCTCTTGGGGGGGGTCGCAGGGGAGCTGTTTTTT | CASSLLGGVAGELFF
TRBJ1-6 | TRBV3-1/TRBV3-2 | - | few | TGTGCCAGCAGCCGAGGGTGGGGGCGTAATTCACCCCTCCACTTT | CASSRGWGRNSPLHF
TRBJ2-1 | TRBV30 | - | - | TGTGCCTGGAGTGTATATGGCAGGGGGGATGATGAGCAGTTCTTC | CAWSVYGRGDDEQFF
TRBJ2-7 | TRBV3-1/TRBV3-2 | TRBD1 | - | TGTGCCAGCAGCCGGGACAGGGGGCTTTACGAGCAGTACTTC | CASSRDRGLYEQYF
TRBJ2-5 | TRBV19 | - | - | TGTGCCAGTAGTCCGCAGGTCCAAGAGACCCAGTACTTC | CASSPQVQETQYF
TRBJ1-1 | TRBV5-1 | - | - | TGCGCCAGCAGCCCGGGACATGTGATAATGAACACTGAAGCTTTCTTT | CASSPGHVIMNTEAFF
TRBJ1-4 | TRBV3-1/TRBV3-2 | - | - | TGTGCCAGCAGCCAAGGATTGGGAGCATTCGCTGAAAAACTGTTTTTT | CASSQGLGAFAEKLFF
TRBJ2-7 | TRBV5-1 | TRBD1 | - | TGCGCCAGCAGCCGGCGACAGGGGGGCTCCTACGAGCAGTACTTC | CASSRRQGGSYEQYF
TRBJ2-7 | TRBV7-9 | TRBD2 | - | TGTGCCAGCAGCTCTAGCGGGAGGACCTACGAGCAGTACTTC | CASSSSGRTYEQYF
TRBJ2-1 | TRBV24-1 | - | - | TGTGCCACCAGACAGGATGCACAGGCTGAGCAGTTCTTC | CATRQDAQAEQFF
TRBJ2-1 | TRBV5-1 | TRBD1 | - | TGCGCCAGCAGCCGGGACAGGGGGGGCGATGAGCAGTTCTTC | CASSRDRGGDEQFF
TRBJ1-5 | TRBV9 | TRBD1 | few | TGTGCCAGCAGCGGAACCAGACAGGGACATAGCAATCAGCCCCAGCATTTT | CASSGTRQGHSNQPQHF
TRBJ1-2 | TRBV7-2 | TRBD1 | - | TGTGCCAGCAGCTCGCCGGACAGGGGAACTATAGGCTACACCTTC | CASSSPDRGTIGYTF
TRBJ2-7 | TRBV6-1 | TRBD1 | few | TGTGCCAGCAGTGAAGCACAGGGGGTCTACGAGCAGTACTTC | CASSEAQGVYEQYF
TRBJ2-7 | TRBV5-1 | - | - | TGCGCCAGCAGCTTAGACTGGCCACGGAACGAGCAGTACTTC | CASSLDWPRNEQYF
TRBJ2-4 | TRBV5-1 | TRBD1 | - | TGCGCCAGCAGCGGGACAGTAGCCAAAAACATTCAGTACTTC | CASSGTVAKNIQYF
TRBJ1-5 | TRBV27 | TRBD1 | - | TGTGCCAGCAGGGCCGGGACAGGGGTTAATAGCAATCAGCCCCAGCATTTT | CASRAGTGVNSNQPQHF
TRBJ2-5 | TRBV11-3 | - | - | TGTGCCAGCAGCTCCGAAGAGACCCAGTACTTC | CASSSEETQYF
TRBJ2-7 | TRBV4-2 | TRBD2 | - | TGTGCCAGCAGCCAAGATATCGTGCTAGCGGGCCCCTACGAGCAGTACTTC | CASSQDIVLAGPYEQYF
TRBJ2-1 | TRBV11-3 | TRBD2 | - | TGTGCCAGCAGCTTAGATCTCGGGCTAGCGGGAAGTGATGAGCAGTTCTTC | CASSLDLGLAGSDEQFF
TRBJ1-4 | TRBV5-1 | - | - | TGCGCCAGCAGCTTGGGGACAACGGCGGGAGCTAATGAAAAACTGTTTTTT | CASSLGTTAGANEKLFF
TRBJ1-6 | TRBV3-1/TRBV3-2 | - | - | TGTGCCAGCAGCCAAGCCCGGACAGTCTATAATTCACCCCTCCACTTT | CASSQARTVYNSPLHF
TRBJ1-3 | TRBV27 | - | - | TGTGCCAGCAGTCCCGCCGACACGTCTGGAAACACCATATATTTT | CASSPADTSGNTIYF
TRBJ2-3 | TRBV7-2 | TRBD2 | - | TGTGCCAGCAGCATGGGACTAGCGGGAGGTTCAGATACGCAGTATTTT | CASSMGLAGGSDTQYF
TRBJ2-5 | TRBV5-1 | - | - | TGCGCCAGCAGCCCGCAGACAGGTCCGTGGGAGACCCAGTACTTC | CASSPQTGPWETQYF
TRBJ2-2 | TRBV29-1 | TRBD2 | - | TGCAGCGTTCGGACTAGCGGGGGACCCACGAACACCGGGGAGCTGTTTTTT | CSVRTSGGPTNTGELFF
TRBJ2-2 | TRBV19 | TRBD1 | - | TGTGCCACCAGACAGGGGGCTTTCACCGGGGAGCTGTTTTTT | CATRQGAFTGELFF
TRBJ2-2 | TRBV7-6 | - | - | TGTGCCAGCCGAGAGGGGGTGTACGCGAACACCGGGGAGCTGTTTTTT | CASREGVYANTGELFF
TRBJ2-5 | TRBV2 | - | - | TGTGCCAGCCTCCCTATTCGGGGTCGGGAGACCCAGTACTTC | CASLPIRGRETQYF
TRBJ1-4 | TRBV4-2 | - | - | TGTGCCAGCAGCCCAGACGCCGCCGGAGGATACGAAAAACTGTTTTTT | CASSPDAAGGYEKLFF
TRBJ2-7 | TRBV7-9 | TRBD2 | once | TGTGCCAGCAGCTTCGGGACTAGCGGTTACGAGCAGTACTTC | CASSFGTSGYEQYF
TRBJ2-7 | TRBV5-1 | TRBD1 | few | TGCGCCAGCAGCGCTGGACAGGCGCACCCGACTTACGAGCAGTACTTC | CASSAGQAHPTYEQYF
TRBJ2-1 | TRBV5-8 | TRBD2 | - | TGTGCCAGCAGGGCCGGGACTAGCGGGTCCAATGAGCAGTTCTTC | CASRAGTSGSNEQFF
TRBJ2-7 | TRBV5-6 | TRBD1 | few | TGTGCCAGCAGCTTGGGACAGGGGAGTTTCTACGAGCAGTACTTC | CASSLGQGSFYEQYF
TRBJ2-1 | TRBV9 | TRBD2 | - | TGTGCCAGCAGCGAACAGGGACTAGCGGGAGTTAATGAGCAGTTCTTC | CASSEQGLAGVNEQFF
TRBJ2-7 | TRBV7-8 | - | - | TGTGCCAGCAGCTTAGCGGAGACTAGCTACGAGCAGTACTTC | CASSLAETSYEQYF
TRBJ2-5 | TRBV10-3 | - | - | TGTGCCATCGGTATTGGGGAGCGCGAGACCCAGTACTTC | CAIGIGERETQYF
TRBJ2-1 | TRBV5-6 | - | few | TGTGCCAGCAGCTTGGGTTACTGGAATGAGCAGTTCTTC | CASSLGYWNEQFF
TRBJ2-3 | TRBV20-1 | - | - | TGCAGTGCGAGTCTACTAGCAGATACGCAGTATTTT | CSASLLADTQYF
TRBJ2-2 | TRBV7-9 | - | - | TGTGCCAGCAGCCGGCGGCGGGAAACCCGCTCCGGGGAGCTGTTTTTT | CASSRRRETRSGELFF
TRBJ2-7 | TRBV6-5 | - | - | TGTGCCAGCAGTTCTCCACAGGGCCACGAGCAGTACTTC | CASSSPQGHEQYF
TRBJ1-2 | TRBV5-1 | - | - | TGCGCCAGCACAACAGGCCCTAACTATGGCTACACCTTC | CASTTGPNYGYTF
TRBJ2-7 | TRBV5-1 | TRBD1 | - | TGCACCAGCAGGGGACAGGGCAACTACGAGCAGTACTTC | CTSRGQGNYEQYF
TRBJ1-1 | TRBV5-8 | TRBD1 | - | TGTGCCAGCAGCATTACAGGGGGCACTGAAGCTTTCTTT | CASSITGGTEAFF
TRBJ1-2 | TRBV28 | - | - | TGTGCCAGCATTTCCCCGGGGCGGGGTGGCTACACCTTC | CASISPGRGGYTF
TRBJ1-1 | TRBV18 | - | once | TGTGCCAGCTCACCCCGGGGAGATATGAACACTGAAGCTTTCTTT | CASSPRGDMNTEAFF
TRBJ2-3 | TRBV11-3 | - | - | TGTGCCAGCAGCTTAGCGAGGAGCACAGATACGCAGTATTTT | CASSLARSTDTQYF
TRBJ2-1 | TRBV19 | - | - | TGTGCCAGTAGTCGGGCCGGGAGCTCCTACAATGAGCAGTTCTTC | CASSRAGSSYNEQFF
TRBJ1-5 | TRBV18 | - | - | TGTGCCAGTTCCGCGGGGACTCACAATCAGCCCCAGCATTTT | CASSAGTHNQPQHF
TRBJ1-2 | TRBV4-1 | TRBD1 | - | TGCGCCAGCAGCCAAGATAGGGGACAGGGAGAAGCTAACTATGGCTACACCTTC | CASSQDRGQGEANYGYTF